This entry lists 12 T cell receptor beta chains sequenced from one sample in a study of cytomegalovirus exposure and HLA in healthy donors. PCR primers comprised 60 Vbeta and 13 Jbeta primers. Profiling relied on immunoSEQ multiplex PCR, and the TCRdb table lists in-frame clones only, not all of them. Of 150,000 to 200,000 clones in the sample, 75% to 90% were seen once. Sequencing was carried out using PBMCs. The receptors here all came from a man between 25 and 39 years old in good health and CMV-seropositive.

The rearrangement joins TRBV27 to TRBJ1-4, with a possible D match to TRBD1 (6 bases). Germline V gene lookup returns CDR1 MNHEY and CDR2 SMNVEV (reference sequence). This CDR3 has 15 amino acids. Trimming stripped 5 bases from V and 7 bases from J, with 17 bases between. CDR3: CASSPQGTLGEKLFF. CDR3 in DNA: TGTGCCAGCAGTCCGCAGGGGACCTTGGGTGAAAAACTGTTTTTT.

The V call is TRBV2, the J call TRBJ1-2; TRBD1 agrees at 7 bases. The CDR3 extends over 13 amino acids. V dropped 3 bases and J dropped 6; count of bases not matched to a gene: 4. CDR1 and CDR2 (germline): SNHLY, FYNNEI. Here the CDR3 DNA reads TGTGCCAGCAGTGACCAGGGGGACAATGGCTACACCTTC. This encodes CASSDQGDNGYTF.

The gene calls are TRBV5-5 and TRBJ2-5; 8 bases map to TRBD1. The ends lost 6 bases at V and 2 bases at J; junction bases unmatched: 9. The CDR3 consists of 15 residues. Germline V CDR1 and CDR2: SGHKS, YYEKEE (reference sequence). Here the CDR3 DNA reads TGTGCCAGCATCAGTCACAGGGGGTGGCAAGAGACCCAGTACTTC. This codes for CASISHRGWQETQYF.

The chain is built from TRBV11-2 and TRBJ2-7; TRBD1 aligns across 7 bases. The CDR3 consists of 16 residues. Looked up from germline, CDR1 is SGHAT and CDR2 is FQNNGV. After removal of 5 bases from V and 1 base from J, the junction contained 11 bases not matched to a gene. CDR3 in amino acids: CASSHGQEDWSYEQYF. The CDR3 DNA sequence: TGTGCCAGCAGCCACGGACAGGAAGATTGGTCCTACGAGCAGTACTTC. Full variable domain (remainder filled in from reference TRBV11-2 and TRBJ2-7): EAGVAQSPRYKIIEKRQSVAFWCNPISGHATLYWYQQILGQGPKLLIQFQNNGVVDDSQLPKDRFSAERLKGVDSTLKIQPAKLEDSAVYLCASSHGQEDWSYEQYFGPGTRLTVT.

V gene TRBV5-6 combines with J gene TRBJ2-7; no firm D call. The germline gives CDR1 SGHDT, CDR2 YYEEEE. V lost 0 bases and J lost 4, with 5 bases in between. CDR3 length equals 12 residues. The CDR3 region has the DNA TGTGCCAGCAGCTTGGCGGAGTACGAGCAGTACTTC. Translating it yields CASSLAEYEQYF.

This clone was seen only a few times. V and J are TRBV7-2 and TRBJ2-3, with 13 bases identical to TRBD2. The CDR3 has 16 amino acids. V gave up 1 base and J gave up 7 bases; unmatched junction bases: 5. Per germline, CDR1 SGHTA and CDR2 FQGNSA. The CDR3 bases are TGTGCCAGCAGCTTAGGGACTAGCGGGGGCAGAAATACGCAGTATTTT. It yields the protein CASSLGTSGGRNTQYF.

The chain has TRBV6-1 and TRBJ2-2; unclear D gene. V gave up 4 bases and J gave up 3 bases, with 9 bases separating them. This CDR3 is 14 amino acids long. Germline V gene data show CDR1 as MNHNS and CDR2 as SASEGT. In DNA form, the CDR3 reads TGTGCCAGCAGTGGCGGCAGTGACACCGGGGAGCTGTTTTTT. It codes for CASSGGSDTGELFF.

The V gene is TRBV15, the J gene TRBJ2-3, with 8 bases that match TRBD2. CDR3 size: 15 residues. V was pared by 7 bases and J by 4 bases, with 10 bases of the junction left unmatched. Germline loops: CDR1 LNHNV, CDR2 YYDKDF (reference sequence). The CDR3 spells CATTTKTGGADTQYF. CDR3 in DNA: TGTGCCACCACGACTAAAACGGGGGGGGCAGATACGCAGTATTTT.

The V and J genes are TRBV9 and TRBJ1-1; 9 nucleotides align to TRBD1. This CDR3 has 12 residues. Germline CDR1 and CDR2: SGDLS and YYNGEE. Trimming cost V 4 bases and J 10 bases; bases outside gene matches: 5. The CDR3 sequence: CASSNTGGTAFF. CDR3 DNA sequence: TGTGCCAGCAGCAATACAGGGGGCACAGCTTTCTTT.

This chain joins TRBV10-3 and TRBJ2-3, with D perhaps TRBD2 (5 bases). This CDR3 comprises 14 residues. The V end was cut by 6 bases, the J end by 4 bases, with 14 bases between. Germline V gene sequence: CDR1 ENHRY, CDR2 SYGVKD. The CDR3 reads CAIRAGIEADTQYF. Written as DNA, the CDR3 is TGTGCCATCAGAGCCGGGATCGAGGCAGATACGCAGTATTTT.

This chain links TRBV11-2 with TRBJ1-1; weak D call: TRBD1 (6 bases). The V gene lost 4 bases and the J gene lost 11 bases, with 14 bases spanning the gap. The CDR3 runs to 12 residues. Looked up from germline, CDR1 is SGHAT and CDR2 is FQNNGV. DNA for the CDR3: TGTGCCAGCAGCTCCTTACCGAGGGGGGCTTTCTTT. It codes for CASSSLPRGAFF.

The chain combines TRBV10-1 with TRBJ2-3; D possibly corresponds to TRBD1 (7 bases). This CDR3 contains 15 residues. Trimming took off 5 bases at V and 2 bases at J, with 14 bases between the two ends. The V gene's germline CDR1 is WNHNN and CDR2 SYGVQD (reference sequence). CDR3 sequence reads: CASSPRGTYTDTQYF. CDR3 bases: TGCGCCAGCAGTCCCAGGGGGACTTACACAGATACGCAGTATTTT.